The 13 T cell receptor beta chains listed next were all sequenced from one sample in a study of Ad26.COV2.S vaccination and SARS-CoV-2 variants. Treatment defined: about 20 received Ad26.COV2.S at low or high dose, single or two shots; about 5 received placebo; per-sample allocation not given. Sampling happened 63 days after the first vaccine or placebo injection. Generated by immunoSEQ multiplex PCR, the TCRdb table keeps only in-frame clones and is missing some. In the table there are 450,000 to 550,000 clones, approximately 89% of which are singletons. The sample in question was peripheral blood, obtained in a trial of Ad26.COV2.S vaccine versus placebo. All receptors come from a person between 18 and 65 years old who received the Ad26.COV2.S COVID-19 vaccine or a placebo.

This clone was picked up one time. This chain joins TRBV7-2 and TRBJ2-1; 11 bases line up with TRBD2. In germline, CDR1 is SGHTA, CDR2 FQGNSA. There are 15 residues in the CDR3. With V trimmed by 3 bases and J by 7 bases, 5 bases remained unmatched. The CDR3 region has the DNA TGTGCCAGCAGCTTTAGCGGGAGGGGCCGTAATGAGCAGTTCTTC. This sequence encodes CASSFSGRGRNEQFF.

This rearrangement joins TRBV19 to TRBJ2-2; D call uncertain. Trimming removed 5 bases from V and 4 bases from J, with 8 bases in between. Germline values: CDR1 LNHDA, CDR2 SQIVND (reference sequence). This CDR3 comprises 13 residues. Here the CDR3 DNA reads TGTGCCAGTAGTCTGGGTTTCACCGGGGAGCTGTTTTTT. It encodes CASSLGFTGELFF. The variable domain in full, with the rest retrieved from reference TRBV19 and TRBJ2-2, is DGGITQSPKYLFRKEGQNVTLSCEQNLNHDAMYWYRQDPGQGLRLIYYSQIVNDFQKGDIAEGYSVSREKKESFPLTVTSAQKNPTAFYLCASSLGFTGELFFGEGSRLTVL.

This sequence joins TRBV18 and TRBJ2-2; unclear D gene. V gave up 4 bases and J gave up 8 bases, with 14 bases separating them. Germline V gene sequence: CDR1 KGHSH, CDR2 LQKENI. The CDR3 has 14 residues. CDR3 sequence reads: CASSLDEGSGELFF. CDR3 coding DNA: TGTGCCAGCTCACTCGATGAAGGATCTGGGGAGCTGTTTTTT.

The chain uses TRBV11-2 and TRBJ2-5; D possibly corresponds to TRBD1 (6 bases). CDR3 length: 15 amino acids. Germline V CDR1 and CDR2: SGHAT, FQNNGV. V shed 5 bases and J shed 2 bases, with 15 bases lying between them. The CDR3 protein is CASSPRQGPQETQYF. The CDR3 DNA reads as TGTGCCAGCAGCCCCCGGCAGGGGCCGCAAGAGACCCAGTACTTC.

The V gene is TRBV5-1, the J gene TRBJ2-4; possibly TRBD2 for D (5 bases). The V gene's germline CDR1 is SGHRS and CDR2 YFSETQ. Trimming removed 0 bases from V and 6 bases from J, with 13 bases in between. This CDR3 spans 15 amino acids. This CDR3 is CASSLAVARSNIQYF. The CDR3 DNA is TGCGCCAGCAGCTTGGCGGTAGCGAGGTCAAACATTCAGTACTTC. Full variable domain (remainder filled in from reference TRBV5-1 and TRBJ2-4): KAGVTQTPRYLIKTRGQQVTLSCSPISGHRSVSWYQQTPGQGLQFLFEYFSETQRNKGNFPGRFSGRQFSNSRSEMNVSTLELGDSALYLCASSLAVARSNIQYFGAGTRLSVL.

This clone was counted between two and nine times. CDR3 amino acids: CASSFNHEQYF. Written as DNA, the CDR3 is TGTGCCAGCAGTTTTAACCACGAGCAGTACTTC. V usage is TRBV28 and J usage is TRBJ2-7; D is unresolved. Germline V gives CDR1 MDHEN, CDR2 SYDVKM. The CDR3 is 11 residues long. Trimming stripped 3 bases from V and 5 bases from J, with 5 bases between.

In DNA, the CDR3 is TGTGCCAGCAGCGCACCTATGGGACAGAACACTGAAGCTTTCTTT. Its translation: CASSAPMGQNTEAFF. V and J are TRBV7-9 and TRBJ1-1; tentative D call: TRBD1 (6 bases). Germline V gene lookup returns CDR1 SEHNR and CDR2 FQNEAQ (reference sequence). The CDR3 length is 15 residues. Trimming removed 5 bases from V and 1 base from J, with 14 bases in between.

The rearrangement uses TRBV28 and TRBJ1-3, with a possible D match to TRBD1 (5 bases). The CDR3 has 14 residues. Trimming shortened V by 11 bases and J by 0 bases, and 14 bases separated the two germline ends. Germline values: CDR1 MDHEN, CDR2 SYDVKM. CDR3 DNA sequence: TGTGCCGCTAGAGGGACCTTCTCTGGAAACACCATATATTTT. Protein sequence: CAARGTFSGNTIYF.

This clone was seen a single time. The rearrangement joins TRBV6-5 to TRBJ2-1; 7 bases are a match to TRBD2. V dropped 8 bases and J dropped 3; count of bases not matched to a gene: 10. Germline CDR1 is MNHEY and CDR2 is SVGAGI. CDR3 size: 15 residues. This chain's CDR3 is CASAAGPQIYNEQFF. In DNA form, the CDR3 reads TGTGCCAGCGCAGCGGGGCCGCAAATCTACAATGAGCAGTTCTTC.

This chain links TRBV9 with TRBJ1-6; no firm D call. V was shortened by 0 bases and J by 7 bases, with 8 bases between the two germline ends. The germline V gene encodes CDR1 SGDLS and CDR2 YYNGEE. This CDR3 comprises 14 residues. The DNA for the CDR3 is TGTGCCAGCAGCGTAGCCCCAGCCAATTCACCCCTCCACTTT. Protein sequence: CASSVAPANSPLHF.

This chain links TRBV19 with TRBJ1-1; 8 bases are a match to TRBD1. CDR1 and CDR2 (germline): LNHDA, SQIVND (reference sequence). Germline trimming cut 6 bases from V and 1 base from J; bases unmatched to any gene: 4. This CDR3 has 14 amino acids. CDR3 nucleotides: TGTGCCAGTAGCAGACAGGGGAGGAACACTGAAGCTTTCTTT. This encodes CASSRQGRNTEAFF.

This clone occurred once. The chain employs TRBV5-4 and TRBJ2-3; a possible D gene is TRBD1 (6 bases). The germline V and J ends were trimmed by 3 bases and 2 bases, with 10 bases remaining between them. The CDR3 runs to 14 residues. The germline CDR1 and CDR2 sequences are SGHNT and YYREEE (reference sequence). CDR3: CASSSQGITDTQYF. CDR3 bases: TGTGCCAGCAGCTCGCAGGGGATCACAGATACGCAGTATTTT.

As for this clone: The junction departs from the called germline gene at one end, perhaps through a read error. This chain joins TRBV7-7 and TRBJ2-2; 10 nucleotides agree with TRBD1. There are 15 residues in the CDR3. The germline V gene encodes CDR1 SSHAT and CDR2 FNYEAQ (reference sequence). The CDR3 region is CASSVGQGGAGELFF. The CDR3 nucleotides are TGTGCTAGCAGCGTCGGACAGGGGGGGGCCGGGGAGCTGTTTTTT.